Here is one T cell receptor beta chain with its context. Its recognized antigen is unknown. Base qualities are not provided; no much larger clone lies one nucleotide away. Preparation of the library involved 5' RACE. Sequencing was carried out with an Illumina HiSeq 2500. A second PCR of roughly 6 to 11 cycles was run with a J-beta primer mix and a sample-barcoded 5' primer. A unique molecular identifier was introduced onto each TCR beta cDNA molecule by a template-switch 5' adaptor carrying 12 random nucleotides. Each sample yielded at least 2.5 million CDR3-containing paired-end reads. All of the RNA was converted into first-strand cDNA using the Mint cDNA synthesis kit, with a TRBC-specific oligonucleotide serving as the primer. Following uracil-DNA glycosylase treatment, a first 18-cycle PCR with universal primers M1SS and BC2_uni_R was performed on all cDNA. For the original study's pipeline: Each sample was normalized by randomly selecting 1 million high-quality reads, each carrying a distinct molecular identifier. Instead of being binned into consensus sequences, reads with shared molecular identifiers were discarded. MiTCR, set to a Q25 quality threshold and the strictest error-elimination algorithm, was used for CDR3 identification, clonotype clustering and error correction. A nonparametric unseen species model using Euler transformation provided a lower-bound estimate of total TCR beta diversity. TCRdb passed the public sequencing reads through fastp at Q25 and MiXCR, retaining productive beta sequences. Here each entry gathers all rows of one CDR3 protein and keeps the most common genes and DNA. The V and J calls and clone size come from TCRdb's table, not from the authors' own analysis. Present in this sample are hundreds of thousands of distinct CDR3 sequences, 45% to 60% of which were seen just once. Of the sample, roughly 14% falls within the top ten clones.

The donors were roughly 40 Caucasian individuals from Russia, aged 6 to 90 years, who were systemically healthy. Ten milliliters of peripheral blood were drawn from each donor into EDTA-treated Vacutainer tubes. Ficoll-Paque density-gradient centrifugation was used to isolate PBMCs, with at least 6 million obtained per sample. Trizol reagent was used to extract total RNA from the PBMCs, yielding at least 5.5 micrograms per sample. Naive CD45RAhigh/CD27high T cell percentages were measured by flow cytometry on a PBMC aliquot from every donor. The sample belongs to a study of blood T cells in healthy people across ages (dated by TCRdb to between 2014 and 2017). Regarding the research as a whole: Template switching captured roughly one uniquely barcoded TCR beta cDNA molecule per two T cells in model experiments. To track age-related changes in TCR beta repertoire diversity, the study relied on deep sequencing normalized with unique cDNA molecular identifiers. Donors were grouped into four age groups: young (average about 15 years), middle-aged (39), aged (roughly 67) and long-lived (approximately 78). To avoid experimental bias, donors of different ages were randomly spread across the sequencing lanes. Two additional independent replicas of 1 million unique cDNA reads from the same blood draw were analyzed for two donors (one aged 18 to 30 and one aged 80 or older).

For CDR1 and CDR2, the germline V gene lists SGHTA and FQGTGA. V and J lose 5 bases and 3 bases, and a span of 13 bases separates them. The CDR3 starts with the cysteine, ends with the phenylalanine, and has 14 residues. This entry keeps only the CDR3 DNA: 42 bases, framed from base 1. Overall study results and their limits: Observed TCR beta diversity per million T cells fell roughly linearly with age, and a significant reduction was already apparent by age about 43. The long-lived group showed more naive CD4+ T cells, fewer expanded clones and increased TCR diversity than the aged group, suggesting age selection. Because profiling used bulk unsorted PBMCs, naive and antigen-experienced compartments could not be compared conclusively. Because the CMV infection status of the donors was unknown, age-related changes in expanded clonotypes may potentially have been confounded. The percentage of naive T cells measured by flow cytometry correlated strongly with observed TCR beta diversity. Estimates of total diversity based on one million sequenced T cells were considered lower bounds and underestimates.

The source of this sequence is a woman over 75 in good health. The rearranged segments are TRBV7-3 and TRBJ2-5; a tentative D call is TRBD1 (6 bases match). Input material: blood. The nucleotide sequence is TGTGCCAGCAGCCGAAACCAGGGGAAAGAGACCCAGTACTTC. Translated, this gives CASSRNQGKETQYF.